This is a list of T cell receptor beta chains from one sample in a study of vaccination and CD4 T cells after COVID-19. TCRdb independently ran MiXCR on the PCR reads; one entry per CDR3 protein. Here the sample spans under 9,500 distinct CDR3 sequences, 52% being singletons. No antigen is known for these receptors. Sequencing was done on a sample of CD4+ T cells from blood, cultured in vitro. These receptors originate from a human donor who had recovered from COVID-19. CDR3s include the opening cysteine and the closing phenylalanine or tryptophan. A D gene is named only where the DNA matches it firmly. Some rows mark clone size as missing; the rest say once, few, many or name a class of expanded clone.

>TRBD1|TRBJ1-2|TRBV24-1|.
TGTGCCACCAGTGATTCGGACAGGGCTGACGGCTACACCTTC
CATSDSDRADGYTF
>TRBD2|TRBJ2-5|TRBV30|.
TGTGCCTGGAGTGTAGCGGGAGTAGAGACCCAGTACTTC
CAWSVAGVETQYF
>TRBD1|TRBJ2-1|TRBV6-1|few
TGTGCCAGCACCAAGGTGACAGGGGGCAAAGTAGACAATGAGCAGTTCTTC
CASTKVTGGKVDNEQFF
>.|TRBJ1-4|TRBV2|few
TGTGCCACCTCCCCGGACACCAATAATGAAAAACTGTTTTTT
CATSPDTNNEKLFF
>TRBD1|TRBJ1-1|TRBV19|.
TGTGCCAGTAGTATAGACTCAGGGGGCACTGAAGCTTTCTTT
CASSIDSGGTEAFF
>TRBD1|TRBJ2-1|TRBV6-1|.
TGTGCCAGCAGCCGCATGACAGGGGGGAATGAGCAGTTCTTC
CASSRMTGGNEQFF
>.|TRBJ2-7|TRBV19|.
TGTGCCAGTAGTATAGATGGTAATAGCGGAAGGTCGTACTTC
CASSIDGNSGRSYF
>.|TRBJ1-2|TRBV20-1|few
TGCAGTGCCATACAGGGCGTGAGATATGGCTACACCTTC
CSAIQGVRYGYTF
>.|TRBJ2-7|TRBV5-5|.
TGTGCCAGCAGCTTAGGGGGTTCGGGATACTACGAGCAGTACTTC
CASSLGGSGYYEQYF
>.|TRBJ2-1|TRBV12-5|.
TGTGCTAGTGGTTTGGTTTCCTACAATGAGCAGTTCTTC
CASGLVSYNEQFF
>.|TRBJ1-1|TRBV20-1|few
TGCAGTGCTACAGGAGCGAGGGACACTGAAGCTTTCTTT
CSATGARDTEAFF
>.|TRBJ2-7|TRBV7-2|.
TGTGCCAGCAGCTTGGAGAGGCCGGGACTTTCCGAGCAGTACTTC
CASSLERPGLSEQYF
>.|TRBJ1-5|TRBV7-9|.
TGTGCCAGCAGCTTAGAGGCAGGAAACCAGCCCCAGCATTTT
CASSLEAGNQPQHF
>.|TRBJ1-1|TRBV6-1|.
TGTGCCAGCAGTGAAAACTTGGGTTACACTGAAGCTTTCTTT
CASSENLGYTEAFF
>.|TRBJ2-7|TRBV2|.
TGTGCCAGCGGAATGGAGGAGGGAAGCGCCTACGAGCAGTACTTC
CASGMEEGSAYEQYF
>TRBD1|TRBJ2-5|TRBV15|.
TGTGCCACCAGCAGGGATACCCGGACAGGGATTTCGGGGTACCAAGAGACCCAGTACTTC
CATSRDTRTGISGYQETQYF
>.|TRBJ1-2|TRBV30|few
TGTGCCTCGAACCTCAGGACCGGCTACACCTTC
CASNLRTGYTF
>TRBD2|TRBJ2-4|TRBV24-1|.
TGTGCCACCAGTGATTCAATCGGGGGGGCCAAAAACATTCAGTACTTC
CATSDSIGGAKNIQYF
>TRBD1|TRBJ2-1|TRBV10-3|.
TGTGCCATCAGTGAAACAGGGGATGAGCAGTTCTTC
CAISETGDEQFF
>.|TRBJ1-6|TRBV20-1|.
TGCAGTGCTTTTGAGGGGAGCTCCTATAATTCACCCCTCCACTTT
CSAFEGSSYNSPLHF
>.|TRBJ1-1|TRBV7-9|.
TGTGCCACCAGCTTATTTCTACAATTGAACACTGAAGCTTTCTTT
CATSLFLQLNTEAFF
>.|TRBJ2-7|TRBV15|.
TGTGCCACCAGCAGAGACGTCAGGGACTACGAGCAGTACTTC
CATSRDVRDYEQYF
>.|TRBJ1-1|TRBV2|.
TGTGCCAGCAGTGAAAGGGGGGGGCTGACTGAAGCTTTCTTT
CASSERGGLTEAFF
>TRBD2|TRBJ2-3|TRBV24-1|few
TGTGCCACTAAGACTAGCGGCACAGATACGCAGTATTTT
CATKTSGTDTQYF
>TRBD2|TRBJ2-1|TRBV12-3/TRBV12-4|.
TGTGCCAGCACTCCCAGGTGGGAGGGATGGAATGAGCAGTTCTTC
CASTPRWEGWNEQFF
>.|TRBJ1-2|TRBV6-2/TRBV6-3|.
TGTGCCAGCAGAATTCAGGGAATGGGTGGCTACACCTTC
CASRIQGMGGYTF
>.|TRBJ2-6|TRBV6-5|.
TGTGCCAGCAGTTACGACACGCCGGGGAGCGGGGCCAACGTCCTGACTTTC
CASSYDTPGSGANVLTF
>.|TRBJ1-1|TRBV5-1|once
TGCGCCAGCAGAGAGAGGGAGAACACTGAAGCTTTCTTT
CASRERENTEAFF